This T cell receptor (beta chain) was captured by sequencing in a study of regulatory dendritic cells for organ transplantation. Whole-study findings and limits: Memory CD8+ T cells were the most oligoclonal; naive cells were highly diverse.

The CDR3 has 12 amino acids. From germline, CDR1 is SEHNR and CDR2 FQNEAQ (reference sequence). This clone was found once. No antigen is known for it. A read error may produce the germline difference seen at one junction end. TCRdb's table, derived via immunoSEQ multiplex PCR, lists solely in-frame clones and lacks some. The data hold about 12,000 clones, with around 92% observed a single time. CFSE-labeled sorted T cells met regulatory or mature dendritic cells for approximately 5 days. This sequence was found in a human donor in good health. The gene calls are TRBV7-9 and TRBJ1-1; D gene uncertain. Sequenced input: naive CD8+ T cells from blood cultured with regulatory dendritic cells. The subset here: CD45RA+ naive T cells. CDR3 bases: TGTGCCAGCAGCTCTACTCCCATCCAGGAGTCCTTT. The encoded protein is CASSSTPIQESF.